This entry concerns a single T cell receptor (beta chain). Produced via immunoSEQ multiplex PCR; TCRdb's table is partial and in-frame only. The table has 50,000 to 70,000 clones, roughly 89% seen once. The data originate from a study of T cell changes during pregnancy in multiple sclerosis. The sequenced sample was peripheral blood, obtained after pregnancy. The sequence was obtained from a female donor in good health, enrolled as a control in a pregnancy study.

The CDR3 DNA sequence: TGTGCCACCAGCAGAGATAAGACAGGACTGGGAGGCTACACCTTC. It encodes CATSRDKTGLGGYTF. J is TRBJ1-2 and V is TRBV15; D might be TRBD1 (6 bases). V was pared by 0 bases and J by 8 bases, with 16 bases between. The CDR3 has 15 residues. Germline-derived CDR1 and CDR2 are LNHNV and YYDKDF (reference sequence).